Shown below are 4 T cell receptor beta chains from a single sample sequenced in a study of blood T cells in healthy people across ages. A J-beta primer mix and a sample-barcoded 5' primer were used in a second PCR of roughly 6 to 11 cycles. TCRdb fed the 5' RACE reads into MiXCR, producing one record per CDR3 protein. The data show about 1,500,000 distinct CDR3 sequences, approximately 42% seen once. Sequencing was performed on blood. These TCRs come from a woman aged 18-30 years in good health.

This chain links TRBV6-1 with TRBJ2-1; 9 bases line up with TRBD2. With V trimmed by 5 bases and J by 1 base, 12 bases remained unmatched. CDR1 is MNHNS and CDR2 is SASEGT in the germline V gene. This CDR3 spans 18 amino acids. The CDR3, as DNA: TGTGCCAGCAGTCGACTTCCATCTCTAGCGGGGTCCTACAATGAGCAGTTCTTC. This gives the protein CASSRLPSLAGSYNEQFF.

The DNA of the CDR3 is TGTGCCAGTAGTGACCAAGGGACAGGGGACGAGCAGTACTTC. The encoded protein is CASSDQGTGDEQYF. The chain employs TRBV19 and TRBJ2-7, with 10 positions matching TRBD1. The CDR3 runs to 14 residues. The V gene's germline CDR1 is LNHDA and CDR2 SQIVND (reference sequence). V was pared by 5 bases and J by 5 bases, with 6 bases of the junction left unmatched.

This clonotype was seen more than once but under ten times. V is TRBV5-1 and J is TRBJ2-1, with D perhaps TRBD1 or TRBD2 (5 bases each). Germline assignment: CDR1 SGHRS and CDR2 YFSETQ. The CDR3 sequence is 14 residues long. The germline V and J ends were trimmed by 5 bases and 4 bases, with 13 bases remaining between them. The CDR3 region has the DNA TGCGCCAGCAGGCCGGGGACCTTATACAATGAGCAGTTCTTC. It yields the protein CASRPGTLYNEQFF.

The table lists this clonotype with a few counts. This chain links TRBV6-6 with TRBJ2-3, with 12 nucleotides matching TRBD2. V trimming: 2 bases; J trimming: 3 bases; junction bases outside the gene matches: 6. This CDR3 contains 17 residues. Per the germline V gene, CDR1 is MNHNY and CDR2 is SVGAGI (reference sequence). The CDR3 is CASSYPLAGGRTDTQYF. CDR3 nucleotide sequence: TGTGCCAGCAGTTACCCTCTAGCGGGAGGGCGTACAGATACGCAGTATTTT.